One sample yielded the 19 T cell receptor beta chains listed below, sequenced in a study of cytotoxic CD8 clonotypes in ibrutinib-treated CLL. Profiling relied on immunoSEQ multiplex PCR, and the TCRdb table lists in-frame clones only, not all of them. The repertoire holds around 310,000 clones, with around four fifths as singletons. The sample consisted of PBMCs, taken before ibrutinib treatment. These receptors were collected from a human donor with chronic lymphocytic leukemia.

This clone has just a few counts. This chain links TRBV7-9 with TRBJ2-1, with TRBD2 matching 10 bases. The CDR3 sequence is 15 residues long. Germline V CDR1 and CDR2: SEHNR, FQNEAQ (reference sequence). V was pared by 8 bases and J by 6 bases, with 10 bases of the junction left unmatched. In nucleotides, the CDR3 is TGTGCCAGCGCTCCGCCTAGCGGGAGTGTCAATGAGCAGTTCTTC. Protein: CASAPPSGSVNEQFF.

The V call is TRBV7-3, the J call TRBJ2-5; 8 bases agree with TRBD1. The CDR3 has 14 amino acids. V trimming: 5 bases; J trimming: 5 bases; junction bases outside the gene matches: 7. The germline CDR1 and CDR2 sequences are SGHTA and FQGTGA. The CDR3, as DNA: TGTGCCAGCAGCCGTACAGGGGGTGGGGAGACCCAGTACTTC. Translating it yields CASSRTGGGETQYF.

This rearrangement joins TRBV6-1 to TRBJ1-1, with D perhaps matching TRBD1 (5 bases). V lost 2 bases to trimming and J lost 11 bases, with 15 bases between them. Germline loops: CDR1 MNHNS, CDR2 SASEGT. The CDR3 spans 13 residues. This CDR3 is CASSETRGSKAFF. The CDR3, as DNA: TGTGCCAGCAGTGAAACCCGGGGCAGCAAGGCTTTCTTT.

The chain joins TRBV5-1 to TRBJ1-5; D is unclear. Germline-derived CDR1 and CDR2 are SGHRS and YFSETQ. CDR3 length equals 15 residues. The V and J ends lost 1 base and 5 bases respectively, with 13 bases between them. CDR3 sequence reads: CASSLFGVVDQPQHF. For the CDR3, the DNA is TGCGCCAGCAGCTTGTTCGGGGTTGTCGATCAGCCCCAGCATTTT.

V is TRBV30 and J is TRBJ1-2; possible D gene TRBD1, 5 bases. The germline CDR1 and CDR2 sequences are GTSNPN and SVGIG (reference sequence). The CDR3 runs to 14 residues. The V gene lost 7 bases and the J gene lost 3 bases, with 18 bases spanning the gap. The DNA of the CDR3 is TGTGCCTCCAGAATACAGGACTGGTACTATGGCTACACCTTC. Translated: CASRIQDWYYGYTF.

The chain combines TRBV5-6 with TRBJ2-7; the D is unclear. CDR1 is SGHDT and CDR2 is YYEEEE in the germline V gene. This CDR3 region has 11 residues. V lost 2 bases, J lost 6 bases, and 6 bases lay in between. CDR3 residues: CASSFVGEQYF. The DNA of the CDR3 is TGTGCCAGCAGCTTTGTCGGCGAGCAGTACTTC.

The J gene is TRBJ2-7, the V gene TRBV9; perhaps TRBD2 as D (5 bases). The CDR3 is 15 residues long. Germline CDR1 SGDLS, CDR2 YYNGEE. Trimming left V 3 bases short and J 0 bases short, with 13 bases between. CDR3 protein: CASSGAWESSYEQYF. CDR3 in DNA: TGTGCCAGCAGCGGAGCCTGGGAGAGCTCCTACGAGCAGTACTTC.

This sequence joins TRBV6-1 and TRBJ1-1; perhaps TRBD1 as D (5 bases). This CDR3 spans 13 amino acids. V lost 2 bases to trimming and J lost 7 bases, with 11 bases between them. The V gene's germline CDR1 is MNHNS and CDR2 SASEGT. CDR3 nucleotides: TGTGCCAGCAGTGAAACCCGACAGAGTGAAGCTTTCTTT. Translation: CASSETRQSEAFF.

The J gene is TRBJ2-7, the V gene TRBV6-5, with 9 bases lining up with TRBD2. V lost 6 bases to trimming and J lost 7 bases; unmatched junction nucleotides: 4. The CDR3 spans 12 residues. Germline CDR1 reads MNHEY; CDR2 reads SVGAGI. The CDR3 region is CASRREGGEQYF. CDR3 in DNA: TGTGCCAGCAGGCGGGAGGGGGGGGAGCAGTACTTC.

The genes are TRBV4-3 and TRBJ1-4; D might be TRBD1 (6 bases). Trimming left V 4 bases short and J 4 bases short, with 16 bases between. Germline V CDR1 and CDR2: LGHNA, YSLEER. The CDR3 loop spans 16 amino acids. The chain's CDR3 is CASSPYRQDRNEKLFF. For the CDR3, the DNA is TGCGCCAGCAGCCCCTATCGACAGGATCGTAATGAAAAACTGTTTTTT.

This chain joins TRBV30 and TRBJ1-4, with D perhaps matching TRBD1 (5 bases). Germline-derived CDR1 and CDR2 are GTSNPN and SVGIG (reference sequence). The CDR3 runs to 13 residues. Trimming left V 6 bases short and J 4 bases short, with 12 bases between. This chain's CDR3 is CACGTYLNEKLFF. The CDR3 bases are TGTGCCTGCGGGACTTATCTTAATGAAAAACTGTTTTTT.

J is TRBJ1-1 and V is TRBV15; no clear D. The CDR3 sequence is 14 residues long. The ends were cut back, 3 bases at V and 4 bases at J, with 12 bases in the middle. Germline V gives CDR1 LNHNV, CDR2 YYDKDF (reference sequence). CDR3 in amino acids: CATSSGRGFTEAFF. The DNA for the CDR3 is TGTGCCACCAGCAGTGGCCGGGGTTTCACTGAAGCTTTCTTT.

The gene calls are TRBV7-6 and TRBJ1-6; possible D gene TRBD1, 5 bases. Germline V gene sequence: CDR1 SGHVS, CDR2 FNYEAQ. V was shortened by 1 base and J by 6 bases, with 7 bases between the two germline ends. The CDR3 consists of 14 residues. CDR3 sequence (DNA): TGTGCCAGCAGCTTAGACAGGAGTAATTCACCCCTCCACTTT. It codes for CASSLDRSNSPLHF.

The CDR3 reads CASSYILGAQPQHF. Written as DNA, the CDR3 is TGTGCCAGCAGCTACATTTTGGGGGCTCAGCCCCAGCATTTT. The chain couples TRBV7-2 to TRBJ1-5; possibly TRBD1 for D (6 bases). Germline-derived CDR1 and CDR2 are SGHTA and FQGNSA. V was shortened by 4 bases and J by 6 bases, with 13 bases between the two germline ends. This CDR3 is built from 14 residues.

The chain combines TRBV19 with TRBJ1-2, with 8 bases identical to TRBD1. The CDR3 is 14 amino acids. J gave up 0 bases and V 6 bases, and 3 bases lay outside the gene matches. Germline loops: CDR1 LNHDA, CDR2 SQIVND (reference sequence). This CDR3 is CASSATGANYGYTF. CDR3 DNA: TGTGCCAGTAGCGCGACAGGGGCTAACTATGGCTACACCTTC.

This clone turned up a few times. The rearrangement uses TRBV6-5 and TRBJ2-1; D gene unclear. The germline CDR1 and CDR2 sequences are MNHEY and SVGAGI. This CDR3 is 13 amino acids long. Trimming removed 0 bases from V and 4 bases from J, with 4 bases in between. CDR3 nucleotides: TGTGCCAGCAGTTACTCGGAGTACAATGAGCAGTTCTTC. Its translation: CASSYSEYNEQFF.

V is TRBV6-5 and J is TRBJ1-2, with 7 positions matching TRBD1. The CDR3 is made up of 14 amino acids. Germline trimming cut 5 bases from V and 7 bases from J; bases unmatched to any gene: 10. Germline V lookup: CDR1 MNHEY, CDR2 SVGAGI. CDR3 sequence: CASSRGQAPSGYTF. The CDR3 bases are TGTGCCAGCAGTCGCGGACAGGCTCCATCTGGCTACACCTTC.

This clone was detected only once. V usage is TRBV27 and J usage is TRBJ1-5; unclear D gene. The V end lost 2 bases, the J end lost 5 bases, and 10 bases lay between the germline ends. CDR1 and CDR2 (germline): MNHEY, SMNVEV (reference sequence). This CDR3 region has 14 residues. CDR3 in amino acids: CASSLMRVDQPQHF. The CDR3 coding sequence is TGTGCCAGCAGTTTAATGAGAGTGGATCAGCCCCAGCATTTT.

This chain connects TRBV27 to TRBJ1-1; 7 positions match TRBD1. Germline values: CDR1 MNHEY, CDR2 SMNVEV (reference sequence). The length of the CDR3 is 15 residues. After removal of 4 bases from V and 2 bases from J, the junction contained 7 bases not matched to a gene. The DNA of the CDR3 is TGTGCCAGCAGTTCTCGACAGGGCGGAAACACTGAAGCTTTCTTT. Amino acid sequence: CASSSRQGGNTEAFF.